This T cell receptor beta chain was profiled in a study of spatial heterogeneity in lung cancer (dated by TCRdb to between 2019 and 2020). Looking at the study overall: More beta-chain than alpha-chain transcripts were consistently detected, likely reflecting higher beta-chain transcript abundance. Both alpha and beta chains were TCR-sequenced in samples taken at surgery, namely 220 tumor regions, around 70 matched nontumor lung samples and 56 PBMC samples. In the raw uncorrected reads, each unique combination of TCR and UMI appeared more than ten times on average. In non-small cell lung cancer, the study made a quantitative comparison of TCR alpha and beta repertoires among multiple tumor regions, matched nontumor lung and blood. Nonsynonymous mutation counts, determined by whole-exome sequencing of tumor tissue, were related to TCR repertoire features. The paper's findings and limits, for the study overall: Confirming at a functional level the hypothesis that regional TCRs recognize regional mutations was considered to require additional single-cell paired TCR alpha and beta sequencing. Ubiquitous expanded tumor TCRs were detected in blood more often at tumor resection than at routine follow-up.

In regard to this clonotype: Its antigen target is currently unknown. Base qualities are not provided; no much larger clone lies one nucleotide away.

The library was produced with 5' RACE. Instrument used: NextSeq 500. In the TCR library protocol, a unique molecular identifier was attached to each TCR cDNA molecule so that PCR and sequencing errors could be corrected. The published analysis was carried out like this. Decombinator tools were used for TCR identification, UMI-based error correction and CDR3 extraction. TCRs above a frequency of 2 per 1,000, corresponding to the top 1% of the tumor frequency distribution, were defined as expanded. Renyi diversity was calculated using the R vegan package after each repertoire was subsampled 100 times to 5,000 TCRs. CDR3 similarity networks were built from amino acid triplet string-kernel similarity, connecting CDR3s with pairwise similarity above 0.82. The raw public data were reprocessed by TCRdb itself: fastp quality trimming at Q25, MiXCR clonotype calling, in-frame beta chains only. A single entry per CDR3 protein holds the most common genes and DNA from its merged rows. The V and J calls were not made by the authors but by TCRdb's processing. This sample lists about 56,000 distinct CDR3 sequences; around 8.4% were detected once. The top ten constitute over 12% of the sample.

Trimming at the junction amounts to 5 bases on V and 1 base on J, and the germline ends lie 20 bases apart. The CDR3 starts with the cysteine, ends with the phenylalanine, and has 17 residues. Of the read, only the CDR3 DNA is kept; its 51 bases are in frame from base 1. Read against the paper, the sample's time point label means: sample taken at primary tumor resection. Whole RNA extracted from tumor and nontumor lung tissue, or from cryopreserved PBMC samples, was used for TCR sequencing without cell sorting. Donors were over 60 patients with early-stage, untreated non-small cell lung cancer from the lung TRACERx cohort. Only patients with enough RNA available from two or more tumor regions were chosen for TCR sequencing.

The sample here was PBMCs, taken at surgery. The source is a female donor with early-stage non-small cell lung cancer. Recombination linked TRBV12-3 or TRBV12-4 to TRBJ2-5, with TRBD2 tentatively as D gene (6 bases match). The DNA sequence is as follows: TGTGCCAGCAGTCCCTATGGCGACGGGAGCCTCCAAGAGACCCAGTACTTC. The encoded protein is CASSPYGDGSLQETQYF.